These 17 T cell receptor beta chains came from one sample sequenced in a study of CD8 T cells in ankylosing spondylitis. Study-level findings and limits: A TCR beta motif made of several highly homologous variants seemed typical of ankylosing spondylitis blood.

MiXCR, applied by TCRdb to the 5' RACE reads, yields one record per CDR3 protein. The sample records 700,000 to 1,000,000 distinct CDR3 sequences, around 11% being singletons. No antigens are known for them. Sequencing used blood, either unsorted or a sorted T cell fraction (not recorded which). These receptors came from a male donor with ankylosing spondylitis.

In this sample, this clonotype turned up once. The CDR3 coding sequence is TGTGCCAGCAGTCCCACCGGGACAGGGAGGCATGAGCAGTTCTTC. It encodes CASSPTGTGRHEQFF. J is TRBJ2-1 and V is TRBV25-1, with 9 bases that match TRBD1. The CDR3 runs to 15 residues. Germline CDR1 reads MGHDK; CDR2 reads SYGVNS. Losses at the gene ends were 5 bases for V and 8 bases for J; bases not matched to a gene: 10.

This clonotype was seen at least ten times. The chain employs TRBV20-1 and TRBJ2-3; D is unclear. CDR3 size: 9 residues. Germline CDR1 reads DFQATT; CDR2 reads SNEGSKA (reference sequence). V was shortened by 6 bases and J by 4 bases, with 2 bases between the two germline ends. CDR3 amino acids: CSAPDTQYF. The CDR3 coding sequence is TGCAGTGCGCCAGATACGCAGTATTTT.

The chain combines TRBV20-1 with TRBJ2-1, with 14 nucleotides matching TRBD2. J was trimmed by 9 bases and V by 3 bases; bases with no gene match: 4. Germline V gene data show CDR1 as DFQATT and CDR2 as SNEGSKA (reference sequence). The CDR3 is 14 residues long. CDR3 in amino acids: CSASGTSGSTEQFF. CDR3 nucleotide sequence: TGCAGTGCTAGCGGGACTAGCGGGAGCACTGAGCAGTTCTTC.

This rearrangement joins TRBV7-2 to TRBJ1-5; no definite D call. This CDR3 is 13 amino acids long. Trimming stripped 5 bases from V and 5 bases from J, with 10 bases between. The V gene's germline CDR1 is SGHTA and CDR2 FQGNSA. The CDR3 DNA is TGTGCCAGCAGCCCCTCCGGCCATCAGCCCCAGCATTTT. Its protein product is CASSPSGHQPQHF.

The rearrangement links TRBV20-1 to TRBJ2-7, with 9 bases aligning to TRBD1. Trimming at V came to 1 base and at J to 7 bases, leaving 11 bases not matched to a gene. This CDR3 has 15 amino acids. Looked up from germline, CDR1 is DFQATT and CDR2 is SNEGSKA (reference sequence). DNA for the CDR3: TGCAGTGCTAGAGGGGGACAGGGTAGCCCTATAGAGCAGTACTTC. It translates to CSARGGQGSPIEQYF.

This clonotype was seen a few times. The chain joins TRBV14 to TRBJ2-1; 8 nucleotides match TRBD2. V was clipped by 0 bases and J by 4 bases; unmatched bases: 5. Germline CDR1 reads SGHDN; CDR2 reads FVKESK. The CDR3 extends over 16 amino acids. The CDR3 spells CASSQERGASYNEQFF. CDR3 DNA: TGTGCCAGCAGCCAAGAGCGGGGGGCCTCGTACAATGAGCAGTTCTTC.

V and J are TRBV18 and TRBJ1-4; no definite D call. V lost 3 bases and J 6 bases, leaving 11 bases between the germline ends. CDR3 length: 14 amino acids. Germline V gene sequence: CDR1 KGHSH, CDR2 LQKENI. The CDR3 here is CASSPERTDEKLFF. The CDR3 nucleotides read TGTGCCAGCTCACCCGAGAGGACGGATGAAAAACTGTTTTTT.

CDR3 region: CASSLEDRGGYTF. DNA for the CDR3: TGTGCCAGCAGCTTAGAGGACAGGGGTGGCTACACCTTC. The V gene is TRBV7-2, the J gene TRBJ1-2, with 9 bases aligning to TRBD1. This CDR3 comprises 13 residues. The germline CDR1 and CDR2 sequences are SGHTA and FQGNSA. The V segment lost 1 base and the J segment 7 bases; nucleotides outside the gene matches: 1.

The rearrangement uses TRBV10-3 and TRBJ2-3; D unclear. Germline V gene sequence: CDR1 ENHRY, CDR2 SYGVKD. This CDR3 spans 12 amino acids. Trimming cost V 5 bases and J 3 bases, with 6 bases left between them. The DNA for the CDR3 is TGTGCCATCAGTTGGGGAACAGATACGCAGTATTTT. Amino acids: CAISWGTDTQYF.

This clonotype was seen more than once but under ten times. The V call is TRBV28, the J call TRBJ2-1, with 9 bases aligning to TRBD1. Germline V gene lookup returns CDR1 MDHEN and CDR2 SYDVKM. The junction had 10 bases not matched to a gene; V was cut back by 11 bases and J by 2 bases. This CDR3 comprises 15 residues. The CDR3 reads CACVAGTGPYNEQFF. The CDR3 DNA reads as TGTGCCTGCGTAGCTGGGACAGGGCCCTACAATGAGCAGTTCTTC.

The chain has TRBV20-1 and TRBJ2-5, with 11 bases aligning to TRBD2. The CDR3 sequence is 13 residues long. In germline, CDR1 is DFQATT, CDR2 SNEGSKA (reference sequence). Germline trimming cut 6 bases from V and 7 bases from J; bases unmatched to any gene: 7. The CDR3 sequence is CSAILAGVSTQYF. The CDR3 nucleotides read TGCAGTGCCATACTAGCGGGGGTTTCGACCCAGTACTTC.

This clonotype was counted at least ten times. The chain combines TRBV20-1 with TRBJ2-2; 10 bases agree with TRBD1. Trimming at V came to 3 bases and at J to 5 bases, leaving 3 bases not matched to a gene. Germline values: CDR1 DFQATT, CDR2 SNEGSKA (reference sequence). CDR3 length equals 14 residues. The CDR3 DNA reads as TGCAGTGCTAGGACAGGGGGCGCAACCGGGGAGCTGTTTTTT. It translates to CSARTGGATGELFF.

This clonotype was picked up many times. This chain joins TRBV20-1 and TRBJ1-1; D is ambiguous. Per the germline V gene, CDR1 is DFQATT and CDR2 is SNEGSKA (reference sequence). The CDR3 has 15 residues. Deletions cut 1 base from V and 5 bases from J, with 17 bases between. The CDR3 DNA reads as TGCAGTGCTAGAGGGCTGAGCGCGGGAGGGACTGAAGCTTTCTTT. Protein sequence: CSARGLSAGGTEAFF.

The chain has TRBV28 and TRBJ1-4, with D perhaps matching TRBD1 (5 bases). The germline V gene has CDR1 MDHEN and CDR2 SYDVKM. Trimming took 5 bases from V and 4 from J, leaving 14 bases between them. CDR3 length: 15 amino acids. This CDR3 reads CASSPRQLINEKLFF. Written as DNA, the CDR3 is TGTGCCAGCAGTCCCAGACAGCTAATTAATGAAAAACTGTTTTTT.

This clonotype was detected a few times. The chain joins TRBV7-3 to TRBJ2-1; D is ambiguous. The CDR3 extends over 13 amino acids. Trimming shortened V by 1 base and J by 1 base, and 2 bases separated the two germline ends. Germline V CDR1 and CDR2: SGHTA, FQGTGA. CDR3 bases: TGTGCCAGCAGCTTAATGTCCTACAATGAGCAGTTCTTC. Amino acid sequence: CASSLMSYNEQFF. Filled out from reference TRBV7-3 and TRBJ2-1, the complete variable domain reads GAGVSQTPSNKVTEKGKYVELRCDPISGHTALYWYRQSLGQGPEFLIYFQGTGAADDSGLPNDRFFAVRPEGSVSTLKIQRTERGDSAVYLCASSLMSYNEQFFGPGTRLTVL.

The chain recombines TRBV15 with TRBJ2-1, with D possibly being TRBD1 (5 bases). The V end was cut by 0 bases, the J end by 6 bases, with 9 bases between. CDR3 length: 14 amino acids. From germline, CDR1 is LNHNV and CDR2 YYDKDF (reference sequence). In DNA, the CDR3 is TGTGCCACCAGCAGAGACCCAGGGTCCAATGAGCAGTTCTTC. It yields the protein CATSRDPGSNEQFF. Variable domain in full (rest from reference TRBV15 and TRBJ2-1): DAMVIQNPRYQVTQFGKPVTLSCSQTLNHNVMYWYQQKSSQAPKLLFHYYDKDFNNEADTPDNFQSRRPNTSFCFLDIRSPGLGDTAMYLCATSRDPGSNEQFFGPGTRLTVL.

The chain combines TRBV6-1 with TRBJ2-7; possible D gene TRBD2, 5 bases. The V gene lost 5 bases and the J gene lost 4 bases, with 15 bases spanning the gap. CDR1 is MNHNS, CDR2 SASEGT, per germline. This CDR3 region has 14 residues. The CDR3 DNA sequence: TGTGCCAGCAGTCCGAGGGCCGGGCCTTACGAGCAGTACTTC. Its protein is CASSPRAGPYEQYF.